This TCR beta chain originates from a study of response to subunit inactivated influenza vaccine. Study results and caveats: Authors suggested few new T cells are recruited by each seasonal influenza vaccination.

CDR1 and CDR2 (germline): SGHDT, YYEEEE. This CDR3 is 12 amino acids long. Trimming took off 2 bases at V and 11 bases at J, with 13 bases between the two ends. Using its own MiXCR run on the RT-PCR reads, TCRdb lists one record per CDR3 protein. The profile shows approximately 500,000 distinct CDR3 sequences, roughly 15% of them singletons. To note about this clonotype: The antigen remains undetermined.

The sequenced sample was PBMCs from blood, obtained roughly 13 days after vaccination. The chain links TRBV5-6 to TRBJ1-1, with D possibly matching TRBD1 (6 bases). The receptor was isolated from a man aged 50 to 59 who received an inactivated influenza vaccine. In DNA form, the CDR3 reads TGTGCCAGCAGCTTAAACAGGGCCGGCGCTTTCTTT. It is translated as CASSLNRAGAFF.